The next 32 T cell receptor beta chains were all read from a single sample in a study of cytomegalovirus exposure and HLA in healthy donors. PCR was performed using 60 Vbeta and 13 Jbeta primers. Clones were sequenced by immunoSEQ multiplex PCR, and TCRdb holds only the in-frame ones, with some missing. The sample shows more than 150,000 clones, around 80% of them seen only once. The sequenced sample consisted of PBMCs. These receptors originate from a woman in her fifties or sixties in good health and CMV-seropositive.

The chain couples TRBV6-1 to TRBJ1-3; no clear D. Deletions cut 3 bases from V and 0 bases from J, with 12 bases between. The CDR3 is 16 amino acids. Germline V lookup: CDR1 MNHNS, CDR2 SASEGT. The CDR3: CASSELGSDSGNTIYF. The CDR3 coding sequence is TGTGCCAGCAGTGAGTTAGGGAGTGACTCTGGAAACACCATATATTTT.

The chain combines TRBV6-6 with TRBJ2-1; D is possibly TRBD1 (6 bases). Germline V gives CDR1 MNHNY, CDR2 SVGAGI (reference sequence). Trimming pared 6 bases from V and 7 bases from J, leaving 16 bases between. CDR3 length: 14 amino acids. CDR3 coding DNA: TGTGCCAGCAGAGCTCCGGGCAGGGGAAATGAGCAGTTCTTC. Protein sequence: CASRAPGRGNEQFF.

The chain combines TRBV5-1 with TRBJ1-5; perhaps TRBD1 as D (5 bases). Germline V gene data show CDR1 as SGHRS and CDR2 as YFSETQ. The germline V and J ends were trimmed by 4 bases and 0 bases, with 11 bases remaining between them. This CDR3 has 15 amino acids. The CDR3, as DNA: TGCGCCAGCAGCCCAGGCCAGGGTAGCAATCAGCCCCAGCATTTT. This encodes CASSPGQGSNQPQHF.

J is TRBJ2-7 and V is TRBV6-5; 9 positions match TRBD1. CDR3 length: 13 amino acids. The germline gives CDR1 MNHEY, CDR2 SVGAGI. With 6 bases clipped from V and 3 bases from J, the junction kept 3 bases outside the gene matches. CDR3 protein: CASRQGASYEQYF. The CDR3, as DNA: TGTGCCAGCAGACAGGGGGCAAGCTACGAGCAGTACTTC.

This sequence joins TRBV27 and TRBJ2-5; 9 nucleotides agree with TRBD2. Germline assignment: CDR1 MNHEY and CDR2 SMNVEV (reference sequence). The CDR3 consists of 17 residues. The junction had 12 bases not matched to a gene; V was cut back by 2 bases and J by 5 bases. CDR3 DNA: TGTGCCAGCAGTTTAGACGGGCGCGGGAGGGCCCAGGAGACCCAGTACTTC. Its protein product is CASSLDGRGRAQETQYF.

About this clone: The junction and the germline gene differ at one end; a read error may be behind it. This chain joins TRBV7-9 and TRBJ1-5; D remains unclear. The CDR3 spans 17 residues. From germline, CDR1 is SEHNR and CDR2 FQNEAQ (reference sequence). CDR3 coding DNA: TGTTCCAGCAGCCGTGCATACGAGTCTTATAGCAATCAGCCCCAGCATTTT. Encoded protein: CSSSRAYESYSNQPQHF.

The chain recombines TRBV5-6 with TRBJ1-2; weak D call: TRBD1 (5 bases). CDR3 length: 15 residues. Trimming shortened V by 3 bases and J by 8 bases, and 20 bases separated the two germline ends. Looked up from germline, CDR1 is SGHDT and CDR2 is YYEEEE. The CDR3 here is CASSYRGRNARGYTF. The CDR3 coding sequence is TGTGCCAGCAGCTATAGGGGCCGTAATGCGCGAGGCTACACCTTC.

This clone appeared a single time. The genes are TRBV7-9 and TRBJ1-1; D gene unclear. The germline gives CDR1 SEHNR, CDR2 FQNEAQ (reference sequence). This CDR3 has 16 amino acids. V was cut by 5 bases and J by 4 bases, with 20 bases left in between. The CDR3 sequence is CASSLRVNNRGTEAFF. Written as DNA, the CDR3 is TGTGCCAGCAGCCTCCGAGTAAATAACCGGGGCACTGAAGCTTTCTTT.

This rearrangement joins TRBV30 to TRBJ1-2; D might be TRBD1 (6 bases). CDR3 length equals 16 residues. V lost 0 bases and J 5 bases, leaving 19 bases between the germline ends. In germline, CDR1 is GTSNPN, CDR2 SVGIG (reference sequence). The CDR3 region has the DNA TGTGCCTGGAGTGTAAGGTTTCCAGGGGAGAATTATGGCTACACCTTC. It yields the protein CAWSVRFPGENYGYTF.

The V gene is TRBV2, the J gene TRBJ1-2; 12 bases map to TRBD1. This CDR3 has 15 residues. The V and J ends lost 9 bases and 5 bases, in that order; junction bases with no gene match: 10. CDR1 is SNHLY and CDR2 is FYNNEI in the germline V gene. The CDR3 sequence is CASAGTGGFMYGYTF. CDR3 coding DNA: TGTGCCAGTGCCGGGACAGGGGGCTTTATGTATGGCTACACCTTC.

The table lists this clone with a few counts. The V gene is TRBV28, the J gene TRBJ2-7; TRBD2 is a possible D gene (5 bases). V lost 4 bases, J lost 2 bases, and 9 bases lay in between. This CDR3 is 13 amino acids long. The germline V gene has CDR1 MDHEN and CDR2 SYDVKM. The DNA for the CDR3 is TGTGCCAGCAGTTCGGGATCCCCCTACGAGCAGTACTTC. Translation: CASSSGSPYEQYF.

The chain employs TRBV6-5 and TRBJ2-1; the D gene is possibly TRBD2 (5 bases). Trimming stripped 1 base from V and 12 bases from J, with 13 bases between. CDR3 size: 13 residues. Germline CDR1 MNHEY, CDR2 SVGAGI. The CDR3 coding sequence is TGTGCCAGCAGTTACTATAAATCGGGGAGGCAGTTCTTC. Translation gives CASSYYKSGRQFF.

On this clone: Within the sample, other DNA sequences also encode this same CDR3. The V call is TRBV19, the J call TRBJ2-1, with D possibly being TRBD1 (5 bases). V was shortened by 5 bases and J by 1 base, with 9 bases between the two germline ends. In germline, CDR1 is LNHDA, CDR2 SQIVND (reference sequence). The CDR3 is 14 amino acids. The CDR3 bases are TGTGCCAGTAGTCTTCAGGGTTCCTACAATGAGCAGTTCTTC. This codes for CASSLQGSYNEQFF.

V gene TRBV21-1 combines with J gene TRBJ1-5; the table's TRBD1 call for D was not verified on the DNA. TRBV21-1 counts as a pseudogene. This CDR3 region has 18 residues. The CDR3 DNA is TGTGCCAGCAGCATATACTACCGGGGACAGGGGGTGGGTCAGCCCCAGCATTTT. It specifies CASSIYYRGQGVGQPQHF.

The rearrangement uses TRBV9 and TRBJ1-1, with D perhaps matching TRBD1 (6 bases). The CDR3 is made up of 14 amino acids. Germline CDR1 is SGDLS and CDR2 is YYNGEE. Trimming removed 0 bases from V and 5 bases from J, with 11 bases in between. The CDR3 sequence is CASSVEQGWTEAFF. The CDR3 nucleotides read TGTGCCAGCAGCGTAGAACAGGGTTGGACTGAAGCTTTCTTT.

CDR3 sequence reads: CASSPTEVPGEAFF. The CDR3 DNA reads TGTGCCAGCAGCCCCACGGAGGTCCCGGGTGAAGCTTTCTTT. The rearrangement joins TRBV7-9 to TRBJ1-1; no definite D call. The CDR3 extends over 14 amino acids. Germline CDR1 and CDR2: SEHNR and FQNEAQ (reference sequence). Trimming removed 5 bases at V and 7 bases at J, with 17 bases between.

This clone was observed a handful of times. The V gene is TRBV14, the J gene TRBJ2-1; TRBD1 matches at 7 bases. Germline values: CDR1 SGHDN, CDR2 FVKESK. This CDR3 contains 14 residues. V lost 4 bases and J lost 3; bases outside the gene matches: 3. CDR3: CASSPGQFYNEQFF. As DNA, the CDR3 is TGTGCCAGCAGCCCGGGACAGTTCTACAATGAGCAGTTCTTC.

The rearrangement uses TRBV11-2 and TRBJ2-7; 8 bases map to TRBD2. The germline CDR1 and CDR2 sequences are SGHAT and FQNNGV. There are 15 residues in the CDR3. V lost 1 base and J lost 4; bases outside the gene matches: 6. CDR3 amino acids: CASSLASAGAYEQYF. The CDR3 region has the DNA TGTGCCAGCAGCTTAGCCTCAGCGGGAGCATACGAGCAGTACTTC.

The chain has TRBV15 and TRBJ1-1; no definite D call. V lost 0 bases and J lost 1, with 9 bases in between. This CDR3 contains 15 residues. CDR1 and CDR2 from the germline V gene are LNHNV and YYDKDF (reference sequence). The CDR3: CATSRDSERNTEAFF. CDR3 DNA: TGTGCCACCAGCAGAGATTCTGAGAGGAACACTGAAGCTTTCTTT.

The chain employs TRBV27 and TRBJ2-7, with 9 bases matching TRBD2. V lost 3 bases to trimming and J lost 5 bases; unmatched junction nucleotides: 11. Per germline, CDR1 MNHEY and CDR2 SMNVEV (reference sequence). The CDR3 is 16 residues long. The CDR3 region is CASSFQAGGVGDEQYF. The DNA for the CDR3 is TGTGCCAGCAGTTTCCAAGCGGGGGGCGTAGGTGACGAGCAGTACTTC.

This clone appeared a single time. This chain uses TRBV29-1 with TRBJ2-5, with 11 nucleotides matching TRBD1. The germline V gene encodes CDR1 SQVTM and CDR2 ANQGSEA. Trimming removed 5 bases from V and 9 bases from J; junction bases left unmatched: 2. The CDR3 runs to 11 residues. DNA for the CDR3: TGCAGCGTTACGGACAGGGGGCCCCAGTACTTC. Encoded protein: CSVTDRGPQYF.

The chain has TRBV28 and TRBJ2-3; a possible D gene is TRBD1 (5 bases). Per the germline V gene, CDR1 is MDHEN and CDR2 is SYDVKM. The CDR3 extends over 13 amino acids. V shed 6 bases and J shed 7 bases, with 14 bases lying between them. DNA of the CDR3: TGTGCCAGCAGGGGGCAGGGCGCTTATACGCAGTATTTT. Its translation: CASRGQGAYTQYF.

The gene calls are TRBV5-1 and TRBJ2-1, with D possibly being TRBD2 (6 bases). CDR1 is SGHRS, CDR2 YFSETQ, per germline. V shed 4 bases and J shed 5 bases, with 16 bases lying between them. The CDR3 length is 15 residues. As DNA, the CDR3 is TGCGCCAGCAGCGACCGTCTCGGGAGTAACAATGAGCAGTTCTTC. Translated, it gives CASSDRLGSNNEQFF.

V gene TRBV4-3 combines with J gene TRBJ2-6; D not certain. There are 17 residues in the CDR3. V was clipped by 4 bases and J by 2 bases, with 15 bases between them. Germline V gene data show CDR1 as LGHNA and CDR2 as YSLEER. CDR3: CASSRSATSAGANVLTF. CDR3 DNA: TGCGCCAGCAGCCGGTCTGCTACTTCCGCTGGGGCCAACGTCCTGACTTTC.

This CDR3 is CASSPDRGFNQPQHF. CDR3 nucleotide sequence: TGTGCCAGCAGCCCGGACAGGGGGTTCAATCAGCCCCAGCATTTT. The V call is TRBV7-9, the J call TRBJ1-5, with 10 nucleotides matching TRBD1. J lost 3 bases, V lost 5 bases, and 4 bases had no gene match. From germline, CDR1 is SEHNR and CDR2 FQNEAQ (reference sequence). This CDR3 has 15 amino acids.

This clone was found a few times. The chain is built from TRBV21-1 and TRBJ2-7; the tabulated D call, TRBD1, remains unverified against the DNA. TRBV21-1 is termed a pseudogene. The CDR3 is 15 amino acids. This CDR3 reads CASRTQTGSYFEQYF. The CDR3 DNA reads TGTGCCAGCAGAACCCAAACAGGGAGTTATTTCGAGCAGTACTTC.

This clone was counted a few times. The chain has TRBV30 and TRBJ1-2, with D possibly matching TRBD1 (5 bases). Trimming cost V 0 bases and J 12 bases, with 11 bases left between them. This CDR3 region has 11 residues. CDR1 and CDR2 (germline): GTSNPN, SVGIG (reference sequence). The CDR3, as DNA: TGTGCCTGGAGTGTACGGGGGAGGGACACCTTC. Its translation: CAWSVRGRDTF.

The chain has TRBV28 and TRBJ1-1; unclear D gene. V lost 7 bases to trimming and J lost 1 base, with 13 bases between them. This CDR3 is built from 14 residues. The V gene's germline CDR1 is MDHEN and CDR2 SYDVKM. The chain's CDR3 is CASTVPQQNTEAFF. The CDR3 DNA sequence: TGTGCCAGCACCGTGCCACAACAGAACACTGAAGCTTTCTTT.

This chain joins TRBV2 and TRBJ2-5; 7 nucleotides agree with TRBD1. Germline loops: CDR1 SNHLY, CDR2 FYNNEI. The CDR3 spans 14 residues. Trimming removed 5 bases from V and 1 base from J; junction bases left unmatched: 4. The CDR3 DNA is TGTGCCAGCAGTATCGGACAGGCCCAAGAGACCCAGTACTTC. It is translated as CASSIGQAQETQYF.

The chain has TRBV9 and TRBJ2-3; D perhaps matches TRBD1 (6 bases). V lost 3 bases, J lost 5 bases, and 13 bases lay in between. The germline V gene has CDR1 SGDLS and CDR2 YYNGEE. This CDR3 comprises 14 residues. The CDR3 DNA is TGTGCCAGCAGCGCAGACAGGTATCAAGATACGCAGTATTTT. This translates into CASSADRYQDTQYF.

CDR3 in DNA: TGTGCCAGCAGAACAGGGGCGAGGGTAGAGACCCAGTACTTC. Its protein is CASRTGARVETQYF. The chain combines TRBV13 with TRBJ2-5; 7 bases fit TRBD1. The CDR3 sequence is 14 residues long. The junction had 8 bases not matched to a gene; V was cut back by 6 bases and J by 4 bases. Germline V gives CDR1 PRHDT, CDR2 FYEKMQ (reference sequence).

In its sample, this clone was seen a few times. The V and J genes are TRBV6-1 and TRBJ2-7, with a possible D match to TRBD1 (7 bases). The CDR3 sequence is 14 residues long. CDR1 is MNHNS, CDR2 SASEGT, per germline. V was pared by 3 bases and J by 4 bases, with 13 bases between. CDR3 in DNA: TGTGCCAGCAGTGAGAGACAGGGACTGTACGAGCAGTACTTC. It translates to CASSERQGLYEQYF.